What follows are 32 T cell receptor beta chains derived from one specimen sequenced in a study of T cell changes during pregnancy in multiple sclerosis (dated by TCRdb to between 2018 and 2020). The library came from the immunoSEQ multiplex PCR assay. The table was pulled from immuneACCESS by TCRdb, which kept in-frame rearrangements only. Such tables lose some clones; where checked, under half of the loss comes from unresolved V genes, and the rest has no known cause. In all, the sample holds 30,000 to 40,000 clones, and roughly 89% of those were seen once. The top ten constitute over 0.45% of the sample. Sequences were derived from CD4+ T cells from peripheral blood mononuclear cells, sampled in the second trimester of pregnancy. These receptors all stem from a female donor with multiple sclerosis, enrolled in a pregnancy study.

This clone appeared once. The gene calls are TRBV28 and TRBJ1-2; 7 bases are a match to TRBD1. This CDR3 has 15 residues. V lost 7 bases, J lost 4 bases, and 12 bases stayed unmatched. Germline loops: CDR1 MDHEN, CDR2 SYDVKM. CDR3: CASTNRQGNSYGYTF. In DNA form, the CDR3 reads TGTGCCAGCACCAACAGACAGGGAAATTCCTATGGCTACACCTTC.

This clone was seen only a few times. The chain carries TRBV5-1 and TRBJ1-1; a weak D match, TRBD1 (5 bases). The ends were cut back, 5 bases at V and 1 base at J, with 12 bases in the middle. The CDR3 runs to 14 residues. Germline CDR1 and CDR2: SGHRS and YFSETQ. For the CDR3, the DNA is TGCGCCAGCAGGCCGGGGACTGAGAACACTGAAGCTTTCTTT. It specifies CASRPGTENTEAFF.

This chain uses TRBV5-1 with TRBJ2-1; D uncertain. CDR1 is SGHRS, CDR2 YFSETQ, per germline. V shed 0 bases and J shed 5 bases, with 12 bases lying between them. This CDR3 contains 15 residues. The CDR3 region is CASSLVVGQDNEQFF. Here the CDR3 DNA reads TGCGCCAGCAGCTTGGTAGTAGGTCAGGACAATGAGCAGTTCTTC.

This chain connects TRBV7-9 to TRBJ1-3, with 7 bases fitting TRBD1. The CDR3 loop spans 17 amino acids. Trimming took 5 bases from V and 0 from J; bases not matched to a gene: 10. The V gene's germline CDR1 is SEHNR and CDR2 FQNEAQ (reference sequence). CDR3 in amino acids: CASSILPSGGSGNTIYF. CDR3 coding DNA: TGTGCCAGCAGCATACTACCTTCAGGGGGCTCTGGAAACACCATATATTTT.

The chain is built from TRBV7-9 and TRBJ2-3; D possibly corresponds to TRBD2 (5 bases). Trimming took 2 bases from V and 3 from J, leaving 9 bases between them. Germline CDR1 reads SEHNR; CDR2 reads FQNEAQ (reference sequence). This CDR3 contains 14 residues. The CDR3 DNA is TGTGCCAGCAGCTTAACTGGGAGTACAGATACGCAGTATTTT. Its translation: CASSLTGSTDTQYF.

The rearrangement links TRBV19 to TRBJ1-2, with TRBD1 as a possible D gene (6 bases). V lost 10 bases and J 2 bases, leaving 17 bases between the germline ends. Germline V lookup: CDR1 LNHDA, CDR2 SQIVND (reference sequence). The CDR3 spans 14 residues. CDR3 protein: CATSGGPTNYGYTF. The CDR3 region has the DNA TGTGCCACCTCCGGGGGGCCGACCAACTATGGCTACACCTTC.

The V gene is TRBV7-3, the J gene TRBJ1-1, with 9 bases aligning to TRBD1. Losses at the gene ends were 10 bases for V and 6 bases for J; bases not matched to a gene: 12. Germline CDR1 reads SGHTA; CDR2 reads FQGTGA. The CDR3 sequence is 14 residues long. This CDR3 reads CAIQPGQGTSEAFF. The CDR3, as DNA: TGTGCCATCCAACCGGGACAGGGTACATCTGAAGCTTTCTTT. Using reference TRBV7-3 and TRBJ1-1 for the parts outside the CDR3, the full variable domain is GAGVSQTPSNKVTEKGKYVELRCDPISGHTALYWYRQSLGQGPEFLIYFQGTGAADDSGLPNDRFFAVRPEGSVSTLKIQRTERGDSAVYLCAIQPGQGTSEAFFGQGTRLTVV.

V usage is TRBV28 and J usage is TRBJ2-6; TRBD1 matches at 11 bases. The germline V gene encodes CDR1 MDHEN and CDR2 SYDVKM. J gave up 3 bases and V 5 bases, and 6 bases lay outside the gene matches. The CDR3 runs 17 residues. CDR3 protein: CASSTGQGAYGANVLTF. The CDR3 DNA is TGTGCCAGCAGTACTGGACAGGGGGCGTATGGGGCCAACGTCCTGACTTTC.

The chain joins TRBV18 to TRBJ1-3; perhaps TRBD1 as D (6 bases). V shed 4 bases and J shed 6 bases, with 7 bases lying between them. Per the germline V gene, CDR1 is KGHSH and CDR2 is LQKENI. CDR3 length: 12 amino acids. CDR3 region: CASSRQENTIYF. CDR3 nucleotides: TGTGCCAGCTCACGACAGGAAAACACCATATATTTT.

The V gene is TRBV5-1, the J gene TRBJ2-7; TRBD2 matches 8 bases. Germline values: CDR1 SGHRS, CDR2 YFSETQ. The CDR3 has 19 residues. V was clipped by 4 bases and J by 0 bases; unmatched bases: 18. The CDR3 sequence: CASSGGLRPAGDSSYEQYF. The CDR3 DNA follows: TGCGCCAGCAGCGGGGGACTAAGGCCAGCGGGAGACAGCTCCTACGAGCAGTACTTC. Combining the CDR3 with reference TRBV5-1 and TRBJ2-7 gives the whole variable domain KAGVTQTPRYLIKTRGQQVTLSCSPISGHRSVSWYQQTPGQGLQFLFEYFSETQRNKGNFPGRFSGRQFSNSRSEMNVSTLELGDSALYLCASSGGLRPAGDSSYEQYFGPGTRLTVT.

V usage is TRBV5-5 and J usage is TRBJ1-1; D unresolved. With 1 base removed from V and 0 bases from J, the gap between germline ends came to 7 bases. Germline-derived CDR1 and CDR2 are SGHKS and YYEKEE (reference sequence). CDR3 size: 14 residues. The CDR3 nucleotides read TGTGCCAGCAGCTTGATCTCCCTGAACACTGAAGCTTTCTTT. This codes for CASSLISLNTEAFF.

The genes are TRBV28 and TRBJ1-4; 8 bases align to TRBD1. Trimming at V came to 5 bases and at J to 1 base, leaving 9 bases not matched to a gene. The V gene's germline CDR1 is MDHEN and CDR2 SYDVKM. The CDR3 is 17 amino acids. CDR3 bases: TGTGCCAGCAGTATGACAGGGGTGGTATTAACTAATGAAAAACTGTTTTTT. Protein: CASSMTGVVLTNEKLFF.

The chain has TRBV30 and TRBJ1-6, with D perhaps TRBD1 (6 bases). CDR1 GTSNPN and CDR2 SVGIG come from the germline V gene (reference sequence). V was pared by 5 bases and J by 0 bases, with 14 bases between. The CDR3 loop spans 16 amino acids. The CDR3 DNA follows: TGTGCCTGGTCCCGGGGGGCCCTCTCCTATAATTCACCCCTCCACTTT. Translation: CAWSRGALSYNSPLHF.

J is TRBJ2-3 and V is TRBV7-2; D remains ambiguous. The CDR3 spans 14 residues. The germline gives CDR1 SGHTA, CDR2 FQGNSA. V was shortened by 0 bases and J by 2 bases, with 6 bases between the two germline ends. The CDR3 here is CASSLALPTDTQYF. For the CDR3, the DNA is TGTGCCAGCAGCTTAGCCCTACCCACAGATACGCAGTATTTT.

The chain carries TRBV11-2 and TRBJ1-3, with D maybe TRBD1 (5 bases). Trimming shortened V by 4 bases and J by 5 bases, and 15 bases separated the two germline ends. The length of the CDR3 is 15 residues. Per germline, CDR1 SGHAT and CDR2 FQNNGV. DNA for the CDR3: TGTGCCAGCAGCTCCCCCGGGGGGTACCGAAACACCATATATTTT. Encoded protein: CASSSPGGYRNTIYF. Looking up the rest from reference TRBV11-2 and TRBJ1-3 gives the full variable domain: EAGVAQSPRYKIIEKRQSVAFWCNPISGHATLYWYQQILGQGPKLLIQFQNNGVVDDSQLPKDRFSAERLKGVDSTLKIQPAKLEDSAVYLCASSSPGGYRNTIYFGEGSWLTVV.

This chain joins TRBV7-2 and TRBJ2-2, with 8 nucleotides matching TRBD2. V lost 5 bases and J lost 5; bases outside the gene matches: 13. This CDR3 comprises 17 residues. Per germline, CDR1 SGHTA and CDR2 FQGNSA. As DNA, the CDR3 is TGTGCCAGCAGCCCAAAAGGTCTCCGGGGGGGGACCGGGGAGCTGTTTTTT. Translating it yields CASSPKGLRGGTGELFF. Variable domain in full (rest from reference TRBV7-2 and TRBJ2-2): GAGVSQSPSNKVTEKGKDVELRCDPISGHTALYWYRQSLGQGLEFLIYFQGNSAPDKSGLPSDRFSAERTGGSVSTLTIQRTQQEDSAVYLCASSPKGLRGGTGELFFGEGSRLTVL.

This sequence joins TRBV5-6 and TRBJ2-1; 12 nucleotides line up with TRBD2. V trimming: 2 bases; J trimming: 9 bases; junction bases outside the gene matches: 6. CDR3 length equals 15 residues. Germline V lookup: CDR1 SGHDT, CDR2 YYEEEE. The CDR3 coding sequence is TGTGCCAGCAGCTTCGGACTAGCGGGACCAAGTGAGCAGTTCTTC. This gives the protein CASSFGLAGPSEQFF.

The J gene is TRBJ2-5, the V gene TRBV11-2; possible D gene TRBD1, 5 bases. V was trimmed by 2 bases and J by 7 bases, leaving 11 bases between them. Germline V lookup: CDR1 SGHAT, CDR2 FQNNGV. This CDR3 region has 13 residues. In DNA form, the CDR3 reads TGTGCCAGCAGCTTAAGTCTTGGGGCGACCCAGTACTTC. It encodes CASSLSLGATQYF.

This clone appeared a single time. The chain links TRBV11-2 to TRBJ2-5, with 9 bases fitting TRBD1. With V trimmed by 1 base and J by 4 bases, 7 bases remained unmatched. Germline lookup yields CDR1 SGHAT and CDR2 FQNNGV. This CDR3 region has 16 residues. The DNA of the CDR3 is TGTGCCAGCAGCTTAGGGATGACAGGGGGTTCAGAGACCCAGTACTTC. Protein: CASSLGMTGGSETQYF.

The chain recombines TRBV30 with TRBJ1-1; possibly TRBD1 for D (5 bases). V was clipped by 3 bases and J by 1 base, with 12 bases between them. Germline V gene data show CDR1 as GTSNPN and CDR2 as SVGIG (reference sequence). There are 14 residues in the CDR3. The CDR3 is CAWREGRTNTEAFF. The CDR3 bases are TGTGCCTGGAGGGAGGGACGGACGAACACTGAAGCTTTCTTT. Combining the CDR3 with reference TRBV30 and TRBJ1-1 gives the whole variable domain SQTIHQWPATLVQPVGSPLSLECTVEGTSNPNLYWYRQAAGRGLQLLFYSVGIGQISSEVPQNLSASRPQDRQFILSSKKLLLSDSGFYLCAWREGRTNTEAFFGQGTRLTVV.

V is TRBV27 and J is TRBJ2-7; 10 bases line up with TRBD2. Germline V lookup: CDR1 MNHEY, CDR2 SMNVEV (reference sequence). V lost 4 bases, J lost 7 bases, and 10 bases stayed unmatched. This CDR3 has 15 residues. CDR3 residues: CASSSHASGSFEQYF. The CDR3 DNA reads TGTGCCAGCAGTTCCCACGCTAGCGGGAGTTTTGAGCAGTACTTC.

J is TRBJ2-4 and V is TRBV10-3; D possibly corresponds to TRBD2 (5 bases). The CDR3 has 15 residues. Germline CDR1 is ENHRY and CDR2 is SYGVKD. Trimming removed 3 bases from V and 0 bases from J, with 9 bases in between. CDR3 protein: CAISENGLAKNIQYF. For the CDR3, the DNA is TGTGCCATCAGTGAAAATGGACTAGCCAAAAACATTCAGTACTTC.

The chain is built from TRBV7-9 and TRBJ1-2; 7 nucleotides line up with TRBD1. The CDR3 consists of 15 residues. Germline values: CDR1 SEHNR, CDR2 FQNEAQ (reference sequence). V lost 5 bases to trimming and J lost 7 bases; unmatched junction nucleotides: 13. The CDR3: CASSASPQGQRGYTF. CDR3 in DNA: TGTGCCAGCAGCGCGAGTCCACAGGGGCAACGTGGCTACACCTTC.

Comment on this clone: An end of the junction differs from the germline gene, which may be a read error. The chain has TRBV20-1 and TRBJ2-7; 9 positions match TRBD2. The CDR3 has 11 residues. Looked up from germline, CDR1 is DFQATT and CDR2 is SNEGSKA (reference sequence). The CDR3 loop reads CSALAGGLGDF. The CDR3 DNA is TGCAGTGCTCTGGCGGGAGGGCTCGGAGACTTC.

The rearrangement links TRBV4-3 to TRBJ2-1, with D possibly TRBD2 on 6 matching bases. V was trimmed by 0 bases and J by 2 bases, leaving 11 bases between them. In germline, CDR1 is LGHNA, CDR2 YSLEER. The CDR3 is 16 residues long. The CDR3 spells CASSQDGGMAYNEQFF. The CDR3 DNA is TGCGCCAGCAGCCAAGATGGCGGGATGGCCTACAATGAGCAGTTCTTC.

CDR3 protein: CASTPKTSGSMWQYF. The CDR3 DNA reads as TGTGCCAGCACTCCGAAGACTAGCGGGAGCATGTGGCAGTACTTC. The rearrangement links TRBV6-1 to TRBJ2-7; TRBD2 agrees at 12 bases. The CDR3 length is 15 residues. J gave up 9 bases and V 7 bases, and 13 bases lay outside the gene matches. Germline CDR1 is MNHNS and CDR2 is SASEGT.

The chain employs TRBV7-9 and TRBJ1-5; the D is unclear. Germline loops: CDR1 SEHNR, CDR2 FQNEAQ (reference sequence). Trimming pared 4 bases from V and 4 bases from J, leaving 11 bases between. The CDR3 runs 14 residues. The CDR3 region is CASSSLGRNQPQHF. The CDR3 nucleotides read TGTGCCAGCAGCTCCCTCGGGAGGAATCAGCCCCAGCATTTT.

V gene TRBV15 combines with J gene TRBJ2-6, with 8 bases aligning to TRBD1. V lost 0 bases to trimming and J lost 1 base; unmatched junction nucleotides: 11. The CDR3 has 20 amino acids. Germline assignment: CDR1 LNHNV and CDR2 YYDKDF (reference sequence). CDR3 sequence (DNA): TGTGCCACCAGCAGAGATTTACTCGGACAGGGAATTTCTGGGGCCAACGTCCTGACTTTC. This sequence encodes CATSRDLLGQGISGANVLTF.

This chain joins TRBV14 and TRBJ2-7; perhaps TRBD1 as D (6 bases). Germline-derived CDR1 and CDR2 are SGHDN and FVKESK. The V gene lost 2 bases and the J gene lost 4 bases, with 24 bases spanning the gap. The CDR3 loop spans 18 amino acids. In DNA, the CDR3 is TGTGCCAGCAGCCAACCATCCGGGACAACCGTTCCACAATACGAGCAGTACTTC. Protein: CASSQPSGTTVPQYEQYF.

The chain couples TRBV6-5 to TRBJ1-4, with a possible D match to TRBD1 (5 bases). Germline assignment: CDR1 MNHEY and CDR2 SVGAGI. The CDR3 has 14 amino acids. Between the trimmed V and J ends, which lost 5 bases and 7 bases, there was a span of 14 bases. CDR3 nucleotides: TGTGCCAGCAGTCAATCCGGGGGGGGTGAAAAACTGTTTTTT. Translated, it gives CASSQSGGGEKLFF.

The genes are TRBV5-1 and TRBJ1-1; D not certain. This CDR3 comprises 14 residues. CDR1 is SGHRS and CDR2 is YFSETQ in the germline V gene. Deletions cut 7 bases from V and 0 bases from J, with 13 bases between. CDR3 DNA: TGCGCCAGCCAAAGTACGGTTATGAACACTGAAGCTTTCTTT. Its translation: CASQSTVMNTEAFF.

V gene TRBV9 combines with J gene TRBJ2-1; 11 positions match TRBD2. Germline V gene sequence: CDR1 SGDLS, CDR2 YYNGEE. The CDR3 length is 15 residues. V lost 4 bases to trimming and J lost 7 bases; unmatched junction nucleotides: 7. CDR3 nucleotide sequence: TGTGCCAGCAGCCCGACACTAGCGGGAGCAAATGAGCAGTTCTTC. This encodes CASSPTLAGANEQFF.